This TCR beta chain appears in the sequencing data of a study of T-cell memory formation after mild COVID-19. Study as a whole: TCR clusters were mostly donor specific. Study-wide results and limits: Clones contracting day 15 to 85 were balanced CD4/CD8; later expanders leaned CD4+.

About this clonotype itself: Its antigen is not identified.

cDNA libraries for TCR alpha and TCR beta, carrying sample barcodes and UMIs, came from 5'RACE with constant-segment primers. TCRdb reprocessed the 5' RACE reads with MiXCR, giving one entry per CDR3 protein. The table lists about 540,000 distinct CDR3 sequences, over 20% of them singletons. This receptor was identified in an adult woman who had mild COVID-19 (a few samples of this study predate the infection). Cell type and time point are not known. Material for sequencing was PBMCs or a T cell subset sorted from them (not recorded which).

The CDR3 reads CASSGQDNYGYTF. In DNA form, the CDR3 reads TGTGCCAGCAGCGGACAGGATAACTATGGCTACACCTTC. The chain uses TRBV14 and TRBJ1-2; 7 nucleotides agree with TRBD1. Germline CDR1 reads SGHDN; CDR2 reads FVKESK. The length of the CDR3 is 13 residues. Trimming removed 5 bases from V and 1 base from J; junction bases left unmatched: 1.